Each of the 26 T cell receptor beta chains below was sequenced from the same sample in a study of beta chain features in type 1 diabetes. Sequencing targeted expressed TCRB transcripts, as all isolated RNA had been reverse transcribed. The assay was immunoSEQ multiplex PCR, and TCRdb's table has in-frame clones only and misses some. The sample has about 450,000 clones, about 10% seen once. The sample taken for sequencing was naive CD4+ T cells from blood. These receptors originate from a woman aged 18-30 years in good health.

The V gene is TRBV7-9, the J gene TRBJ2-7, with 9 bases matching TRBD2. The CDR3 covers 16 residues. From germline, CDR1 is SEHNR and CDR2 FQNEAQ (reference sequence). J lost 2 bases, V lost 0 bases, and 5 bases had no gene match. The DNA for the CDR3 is TGTGCCAGCAGCTTAGCCCTAGCGGGACCAACCTACGAGCAGTACTTC. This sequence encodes CASSLALAGPTYEQYF.

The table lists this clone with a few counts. The CDR3 loop reads CSVEDHSSTGEQYF. Written as DNA, the CDR3 is TGCAGCGTTGAAGATCACAGTTCGACGGGGGAGCAGTACTTC. This rearrangement joins TRBV29-1 to TRBJ2-7, with D perhaps matching TRBD2 (5 bases). The CDR3 has 14 residues. The germline V gene has CDR1 SQVTM and CDR2 ANQGSEA. Trimming left V 0 bases short and J 7 bases short, with 16 bases between.

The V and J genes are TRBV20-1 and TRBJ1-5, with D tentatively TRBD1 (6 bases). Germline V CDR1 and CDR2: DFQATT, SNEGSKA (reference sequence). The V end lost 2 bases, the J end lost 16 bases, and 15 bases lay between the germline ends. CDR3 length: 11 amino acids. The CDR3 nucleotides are TGCAGTGCTAGATATATGGCAGGGGAACATTTT. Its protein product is CSARYMAGEHF.

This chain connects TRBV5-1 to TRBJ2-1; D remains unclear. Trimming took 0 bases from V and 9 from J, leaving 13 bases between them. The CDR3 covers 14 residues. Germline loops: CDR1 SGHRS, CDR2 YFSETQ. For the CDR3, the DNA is TGCGCCAGCAGCTTGGACGCCGTGCCGGGTGAGCAGTTCTTC. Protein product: CASSLDAVPGEQFF.

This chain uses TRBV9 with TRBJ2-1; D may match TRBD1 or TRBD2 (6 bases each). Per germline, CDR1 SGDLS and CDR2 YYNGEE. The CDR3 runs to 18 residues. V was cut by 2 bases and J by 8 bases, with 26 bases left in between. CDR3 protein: CASSVRGGGNRESHEQFF. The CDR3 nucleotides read TGTGCCAGCAGCGTTAGAGGGGGAGGAAACAGGGAGTCCCATGAGCAGTTCTTC.

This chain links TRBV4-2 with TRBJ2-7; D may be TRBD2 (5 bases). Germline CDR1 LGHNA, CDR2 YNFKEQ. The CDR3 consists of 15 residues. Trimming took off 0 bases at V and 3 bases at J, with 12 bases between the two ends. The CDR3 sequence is CASSQDSQRSYEQYF. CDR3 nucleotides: TGTGCCAGCAGCCAAGATTCCCAGCGGAGCTACGAGCAGTACTTC.

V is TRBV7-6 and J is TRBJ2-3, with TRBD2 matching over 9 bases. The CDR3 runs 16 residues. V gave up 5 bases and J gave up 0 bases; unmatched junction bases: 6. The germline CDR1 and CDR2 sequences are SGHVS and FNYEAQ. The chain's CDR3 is CASSHQRGASTDTQYF. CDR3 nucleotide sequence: TGTGCCAGCAGCCATCAGCGGGGGGCTAGCACAGATACGCAGTATTTT. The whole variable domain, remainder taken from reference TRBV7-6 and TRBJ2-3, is GAGVSQSPRYKVTKRGQDVALRCDPISGHVSLYWYRQALGQGPEFLTYFNYEAQQDKSGLPNDRFSAERPEGSISTLTIQRTEQRDSAMYRCASSHQRGASTDTQYFGPGTRLTVL.

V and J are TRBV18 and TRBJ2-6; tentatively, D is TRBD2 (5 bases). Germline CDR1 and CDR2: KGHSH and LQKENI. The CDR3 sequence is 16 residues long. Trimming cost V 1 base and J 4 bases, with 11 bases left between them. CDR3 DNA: TGTGCCAGCTCACCACTGGAGGCGAAAGGGGCCAACGTCCTGACTTTC. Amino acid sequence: CASSPLEAKGANVLTF.

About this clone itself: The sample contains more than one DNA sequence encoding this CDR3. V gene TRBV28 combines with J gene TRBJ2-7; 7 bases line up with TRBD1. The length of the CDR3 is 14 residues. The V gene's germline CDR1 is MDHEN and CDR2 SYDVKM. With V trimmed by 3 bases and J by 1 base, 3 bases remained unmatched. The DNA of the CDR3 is TGTGCCAGCAGTTTGGGGACAGCTTCCTACGAGCAGTACGTC. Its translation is CASSLGTASYEQYV.

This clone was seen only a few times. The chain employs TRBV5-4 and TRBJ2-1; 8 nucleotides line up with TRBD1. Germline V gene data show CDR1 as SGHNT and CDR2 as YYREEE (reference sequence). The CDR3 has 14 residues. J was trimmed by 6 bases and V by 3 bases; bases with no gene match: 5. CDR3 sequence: CASSSGRGLNEQFF. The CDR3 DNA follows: TGTGCCAGCAGCTCGGGCAGGGGGCTCAATGAGCAGTTCTTC.

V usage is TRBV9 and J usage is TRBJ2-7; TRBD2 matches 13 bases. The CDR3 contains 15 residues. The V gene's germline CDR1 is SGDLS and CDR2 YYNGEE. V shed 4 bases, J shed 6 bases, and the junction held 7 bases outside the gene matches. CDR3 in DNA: TGTGCCAGCAGCAAACGGACTAGCGGGAGTGGCGAGCAGTACTTC. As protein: CASSKRTSGSGEQYF.

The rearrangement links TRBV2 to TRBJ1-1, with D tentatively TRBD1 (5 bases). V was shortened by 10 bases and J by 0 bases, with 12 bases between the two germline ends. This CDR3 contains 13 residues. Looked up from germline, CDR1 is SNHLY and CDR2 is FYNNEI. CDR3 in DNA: TGTGCCAACAAACAGGAAATGAACACTGAAGCTTTCTTT. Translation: CANKQEMNTEAFF. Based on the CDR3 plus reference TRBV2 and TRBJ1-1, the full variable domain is EPEVTQTPSHQVTQMGQEVILRCVPISNHLYFYWYRQILGQKVEFLVSFYNNEISEKSEIFDDQFSVERPDGSNFTLKIRSTKLEDSAMYFCANKQEMNTEAFFGQGTRLTVV.

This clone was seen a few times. In DNA form, the CDR3 reads TGCAGTGCCGCACGTTTAAATGAGCAGTTCTTC. It codes for CSAARLNEQFF. The gene calls are TRBV20-1 and TRBJ2-1; D is ambiguous. V lost 6 bases, J lost 7 bases, and 10 bases lay in between. Germline-derived CDR1 and CDR2 are DFQATT and SNEGSKA (reference sequence). This CDR3 is built from 11 residues.

CDR3 sequence reads: CASRRLGQGLAEAFF. The DNA of the CDR3 is TGTGCCAGCAGGCGTCTTGGACAGGGTCTAGCTGAAGCTTTCTTT. V is TRBV2 and J is TRBJ1-1, with 8 bases aligning to TRBD1. The CDR3 spans 15 residues. With V trimmed by 6 bases and J by 6 bases, 12 bases remained unmatched. In germline, CDR1 is SNHLY, CDR2 FYNNEI.

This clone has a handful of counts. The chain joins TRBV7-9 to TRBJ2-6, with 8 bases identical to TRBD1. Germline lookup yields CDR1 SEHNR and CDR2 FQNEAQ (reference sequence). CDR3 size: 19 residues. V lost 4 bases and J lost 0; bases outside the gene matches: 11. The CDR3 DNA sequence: TGTGCCAGCAGCTCGGTACAGGGGCAGGGGGCCTCTGGGGCCAACGTCCTGACTTTC. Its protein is CASSSVQGQGASGANVLTF.

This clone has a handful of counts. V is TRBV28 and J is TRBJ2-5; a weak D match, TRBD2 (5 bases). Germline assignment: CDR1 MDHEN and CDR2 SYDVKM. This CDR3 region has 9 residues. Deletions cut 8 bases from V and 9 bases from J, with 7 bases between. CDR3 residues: CASGGSQYF. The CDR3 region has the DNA TGTGCCAGCGGAGGTTCCCAGTACTTC.

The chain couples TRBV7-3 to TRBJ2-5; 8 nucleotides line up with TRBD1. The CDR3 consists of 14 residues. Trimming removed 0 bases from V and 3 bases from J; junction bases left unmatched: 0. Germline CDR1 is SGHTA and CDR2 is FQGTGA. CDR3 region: CASSLTGQEETQYF. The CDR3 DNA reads TGTGCCAGCAGCTTAACGGGACAGGAAGAGACCCAGTACTTC.

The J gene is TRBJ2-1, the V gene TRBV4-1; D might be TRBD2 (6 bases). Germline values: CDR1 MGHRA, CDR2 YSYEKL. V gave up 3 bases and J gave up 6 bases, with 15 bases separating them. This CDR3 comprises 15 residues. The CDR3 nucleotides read TGCGCCAGCAGCCACCCAGCGGGTCGAGTCAATGAGCAGTTCTTC. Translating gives CASSHPAGRVNEQFF.

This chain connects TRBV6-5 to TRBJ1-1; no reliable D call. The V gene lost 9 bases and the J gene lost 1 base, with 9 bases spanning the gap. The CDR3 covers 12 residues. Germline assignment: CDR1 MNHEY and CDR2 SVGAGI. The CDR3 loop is CASSMGNTEAFF. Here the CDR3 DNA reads TGTGCCAGTTCTATGGGGAACACTGAAGCTTTCTTT.

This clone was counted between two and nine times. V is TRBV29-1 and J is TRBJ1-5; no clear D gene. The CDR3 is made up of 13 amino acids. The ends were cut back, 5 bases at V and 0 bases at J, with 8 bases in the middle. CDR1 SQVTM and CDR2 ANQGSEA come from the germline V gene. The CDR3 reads CSVKRDSNQPQHF. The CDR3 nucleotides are TGCAGCGTTAAGAGGGATAGCAATCAGCCCCAGCATTTT.

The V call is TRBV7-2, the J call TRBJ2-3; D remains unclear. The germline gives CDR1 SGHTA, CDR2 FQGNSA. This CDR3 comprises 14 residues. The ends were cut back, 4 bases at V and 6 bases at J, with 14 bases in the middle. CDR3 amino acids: CASSSDQLADTQYF. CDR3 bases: TGTGCCAGCAGCTCTGATCAGTTGGCGGATACGCAGTATTTT.

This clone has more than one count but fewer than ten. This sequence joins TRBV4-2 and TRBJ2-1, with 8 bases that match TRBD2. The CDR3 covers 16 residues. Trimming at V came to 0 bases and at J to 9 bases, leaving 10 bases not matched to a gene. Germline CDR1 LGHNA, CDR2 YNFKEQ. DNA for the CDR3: TGTGCCAGCAGCCAAGAACCTAGCGGGCTAGGGGGTGAGCAGTTCTTC. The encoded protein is CASSQEPSGLGGEQFF.

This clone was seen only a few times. This chain's CDR3 is CASTPTWPERETQYF. The DNA for the CDR3 is TGTGCCAGCACCCCCACCTGGCCCGAACGGGAGACCCAGTACTTC. The genes are TRBV7-2 and TRBJ2-5, with unresolved D. Between the trimmed V and J ends, which lost 7 bases and 5 bases, there was a span of 20 bases. The CDR3 has 15 residues. Per the germline V gene, CDR1 is SGHTA and CDR2 is FQGNSA.

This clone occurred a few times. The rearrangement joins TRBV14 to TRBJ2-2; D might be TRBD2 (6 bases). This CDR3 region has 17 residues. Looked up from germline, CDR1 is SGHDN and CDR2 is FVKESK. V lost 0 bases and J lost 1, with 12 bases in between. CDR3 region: CASSQDRGAGNTGELFF. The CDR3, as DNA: TGTGCCAGCAGCCAAGACCGTGGAGCGGGGAACACCGGGGAGCTGTTTTTT.

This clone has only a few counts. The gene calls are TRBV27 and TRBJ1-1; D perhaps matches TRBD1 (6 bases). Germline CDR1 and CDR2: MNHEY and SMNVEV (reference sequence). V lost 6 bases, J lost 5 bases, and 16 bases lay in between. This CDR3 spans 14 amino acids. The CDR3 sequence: CASRTGAWWTEAFF. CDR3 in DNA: TGTGCCAGCAGGACGGGGGCATGGTGGACTGAAGCTTTCTTT.

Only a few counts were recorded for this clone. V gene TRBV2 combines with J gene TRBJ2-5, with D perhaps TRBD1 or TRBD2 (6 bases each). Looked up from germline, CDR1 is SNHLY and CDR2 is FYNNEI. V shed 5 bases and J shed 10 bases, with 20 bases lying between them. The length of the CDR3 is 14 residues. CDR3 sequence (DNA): TGTGCCAGCAGTCGGGGGACACCATCTCTGGGCCAGTACTTC. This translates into CASSRGTPSLGQYF.